Listed here are 21 T cell receptor beta chains from one sample, sequenced in a study of T cell changes during pregnancy in multiple sclerosis. Here immunoSEQ multiplex PCR was the method, and the copy in TCRdb shows in-frame clones only, minus some. The sample records some 60,000 clones, around nine tenths being singletons. Sequences were derived from peripheral blood, sampled after pregnancy. The receptors were sampled from a female donor with multiple sclerosis, enrolled in a pregnancy study.

V and J are TRBV5-1 and TRBJ1-5; D is uncertain. V lost 2 bases, J lost 2 bases, and 5 bases lay in between. Germline V gives CDR1 SGHRS, CDR2 YFSETQ. The CDR3 contains 13 residues. CDR3 coding DNA: TGCGCCAGCAGCTTCGGAGGCAATCAGCCCCAGCATTTT. Residues: CASSFGGNQPQHF.

This clone has a handful of counts. This chain links TRBV2 with TRBJ2-7; D uncertain. Trimming shortened V by 8 bases and J by 3 bases, and 8 bases separated the two germline ends. The CDR3 sequence is 11 residues long. From germline, CDR1 is SNHLY and CDR2 FYNNEI. Written as DNA, the CDR3 is TGTGCCAGCTCACAGTTCTACGAGCAGTACTTC. This sequence encodes CASSQFYEQYF.

Note on this clone: The germline gene is not matched at one end of the junction; a read error may be the cause. V usage is TRBV7-2 and J usage is TRBJ1-4; TRBD1 agrees at 7 bases. The length of the CDR3 is 17 residues. The germline V gene encodes CDR1 SGHTA and CDR2 FQGNSA. Written as DNA, the CDR3 is TGTGCCAGCAGCTTAGCGGCCGACAGGGCACCTAACGAAAAACTGTTTTTT. It translates to CASSLAADRAPNEKLFF.

This clone appeared a few times. CDR3 sequence (DNA): TGTGCCAGCAGTTCACCGGGACTGACCTTCGAAGCTTTCTTT. This gives the protein CASSSPGLTFEAFF. The chain has TRBV27 and TRBJ1-1; D is possibly TRBD1 (5 bases). With 4 bases removed from V and 8 bases from J, the gap between germline ends came to 17 bases. Germline values: CDR1 MNHEY, CDR2 SMNVEV (reference sequence). CDR3 length: 14 residues.

The rearrangement joins TRBV2 to TRBJ1-4; D unclear. CDR3 size: 18 residues. Germline CDR1 SNHLY, CDR2 FYNNEI. Trimming took off 4 bases at V and 8 bases at J, with 26 bases between the two ends. CDR3 residues: CASSVGARARAGEEKLFF. Here the CDR3 DNA reads TGTGCCAGCAGTGTGGGAGCCCGGGCCCGGGCAGGTGAAGAAAAACTGTTTTTT.

CDR3 in DNA: TGTGCCAGCAGTCTGAGGGGGCAAGGCTACACCTTC. This codes for CASSLRGQGYTF. This chain links TRBV6-5 with TRBJ1-2, with 7 bases that match TRBD1. Germline lookup yields CDR1 MNHEY and CDR2 SVGAGI. J was trimmed by 8 bases and V by 5 bases; bases with no gene match: 5. CDR3 length: 12 amino acids.

The CDR3 DNA sequence: TGTGCCATAGCGGTTAGCTACGAGCAGTACTTC. It yields the protein CAIAVSYEQYF. The J gene is TRBJ2-7, the V gene TRBV10-3; maybe TRBD2 (5 bases). The CDR3 extends over 11 amino acids. From germline, CDR1 is ENHRY and CDR2 SYGVKD. V was pared by 9 bases and J by 3 bases, with 9 bases between.

V usage is TRBV7-2 and J usage is TRBJ1-6, with D tentatively TRBD1 (6 bases). V gave up 1 base and J gave up 14 bases, with 12 bases separating them. CDR1 is SGHTA, CDR2 FQGNSA, per germline. There are 13 residues in the CDR3. CDR3 DNA sequence: TGTGCCAGCAGCTTAGAGAAGGGGGTCGCCCTCCACTTT. This codes for CASSLEKGVALHF.

J is TRBJ1-4 and V is TRBV15; D ambiguous. The germline V and J ends were trimmed by 1 base and 4 bases, with 7 bases remaining between them. The CDR3 is 14 amino acids. Germline V gene lookup returns CDR1 LNHNV and CDR2 YYDKDF (reference sequence). DNA of the CDR3: TGTGCCACCAGCAGAGCCCGCGGTAATGAAAAACTGTTTTTT. Translation gives CATSRARGNEKLFF.

The rearrangement joins TRBV9 to TRBJ2-2; D unclear. Per germline, CDR1 SGDLS and CDR2 YYNGEE. This CDR3 is 16 amino acids long. V was cut by 0 bases and J by 0 bases, with 9 bases left in between. The CDR3 loop is CASSVVTASNTGELFF. CDR3 bases: TGTGCCAGCAGCGTAGTGACTGCCTCGAACACCGGGGAGCTGTTTTTT.

This clone turned up a few times. V and J are TRBV18 and TRBJ1-1; possible D gene TRBD1, 5 bases. The CDR3 runs to 15 residues. Germline V lookup: CDR1 KGHSH, CDR2 LQKENI. The V gene lost 2 bases and the J gene lost 4 bases, with 14 bases spanning the gap. In DNA, the CDR3 is TGTGCCAGCTCACCAGGGCTCGGGGGTGGCACTGAAGCTTTCTTT. Its translation: CASSPGLGGGTEAFF.

This chain links TRBV7-2 with TRBJ2-5; 11 bases agree with TRBD2. Per germline, CDR1 SGHTA and CDR2 FQGNSA. The CDR3 runs 17 residues. Trimming cost V 0 bases and J 5 bases; bases outside gene matches: 8. The CDR3 spells CASSLAGLAGGMETQYF. The DNA of the CDR3 is TGTGCCAGCAGCTTAGCGGGTTTAGCGGGGGGGATGGAGACCCAGTACTTC.

This chain connects TRBV5-5 to TRBJ1-2; D is ambiguous. CDR1 and CDR2 (germline): SGHKS, YYEKEE (reference sequence). V shed 10 bases and J shed 8 bases, with 12 bases lying between them. This CDR3 spans 10 amino acids. CDR3 in DNA: TGTGCCTTCCCCTTCCCGGGCTACACCTTC. Its translation: CAFPFPGYTF. Together with reference TRBV5-5 and TRBJ1-2, the CDR3 gives the full variable domain: DAGVTQSPTHLIKTRGQQVTLRCSPISGHKSVSWYQQVLGQGPQFIFQYYEKEERGRGNFPDRFSARQFPNYSSELNVNALLLGDSALYLCAFPFPGYTFGSGTRLTVV.

The gene calls are TRBV7-2 and TRBJ2-6, with 7 bases lining up with TRBD2. Germline loops: CDR1 SGHTA, CDR2 FQGNSA. The CDR3 is 15 residues long. V gave up 3 bases and J gave up 1 base; unmatched junction bases: 0. CDR3 sequence: CASSFSGSGANVLTF. For the CDR3, the DNA is TGTGCCAGCAGCTTTAGCGGGTCTGGGGCCAACGTCCTGACTTTC.

The CDR3 spells CASSGLEGFQPPQHF. The CDR3 nucleotides read TGTGCCAGCAGTGGGCTGGAGGGGTTCCAGCCGCCCCAGCATTTT. V and J are TRBV6-1 and TRBJ1-5, with D possibly matching TRBD1 (5 bases). Germline-derived CDR1 and CDR2 are MNHNS and SASEGT. The V end was cut by 4 bases, the J end by 9 bases, with 19 bases between. The CDR3 loop spans 15 amino acids.

V usage is TRBV13 and J usage is TRBJ2-3; tentative D call: TRBD1 (5 bases). The CDR3 loop spans 17 amino acids. CDR1 PRHDT and CDR2 FYEKMQ come from the germline V gene (reference sequence). V was trimmed by 1 base and J by 4 bases, leaving 18 bases between them. CDR3: CASSLESGQGGADTQYF. In DNA, the CDR3 is TGTGCCAGCAGCTTAGAAAGTGGGCAGGGTGGGGCAGATACGCAGTATTTT.

The chain recombines TRBV10-3 with TRBJ1-1, with D maybe TRBD1 (6 bases). CDR1 and CDR2 from the germline V gene are ENHRY and SYGVKD. The CDR3 extends over 14 amino acids. Deletions cut 4 bases from V and 3 bases from J, with 12 bases between. The CDR3 protein is CAISAGGLDTEAFF. In DNA, the CDR3 is TGTGCCATCAGTGCGGGGGGGCTAGACACTGAAGCTTTCTTT.

V is TRBV12-5 and J is TRBJ1-1; 8 nucleotides match TRBD1. The CDR3 runs to 13 residues. Germline V lookup: CDR1 LGHNT, CDR2 FRNRAP. Unmatched junction bases numbered 0, after V lost 2 bases and J lost 4 bases. The DNA of the CDR3 is TGTGCTAGTGGTTTGACAGGGGGCACTGAAGCTTTCTTT. Its protein product is CASGLTGGTEAFF.

The chain joins TRBV4-1 to TRBJ2-1; 9 positions match TRBD2. Losses at the gene ends were 2 bases for V and 4 bases for J; bases not matched to a gene: 3. This CDR3 comprises 15 residues. Germline V gene lookup returns CDR1 MGHRA and CDR2 YSYEKL. The CDR3 DNA reads as TGCGCCAGCAGCCAATTAGCGGGGGAATACAATGAGCAGTTCTTC. Translation: CASSQLAGEYNEQFF.

The J gene is TRBJ1-3, the V gene TRBV25-1, with 8 bases lining up with TRBD1. The trim removed 3 bases at V and 4 bases at J, leaving 5 bases unmatched. The V gene's germline CDR1 is MGHDK and CDR2 SYGVNS. This CDR3 is 15 amino acids long. CDR3 nucleotide sequence: TGTGCCAGCAGTGATCCTCGGACAGGGGGAAACACCATATATTTT. Translated, it gives CASSDPRTGGNTIYF. Full variable domain (missing parts from reference TRBV25-1 and TRBJ1-3): EADIYQTPRYLVIGTGKKITLECSQTMGHDKMYWYQQDPGMELHLIHYSYGVNSTEKGDLSSESTVSRIRTEHFPLTLESARPSHTSQYLCASSDPRTGGNTIYFGEGSWLTVV.

The chain has TRBV5-1 and TRBJ1-1; 8 bases align to TRBD1. CDR1 SGHRS and CDR2 YFSETQ come from the germline V gene. Trimming at V came to 0 bases and at J to 4 bases, leaving 8 bases not matched to a gene. The CDR3 length is 16 residues. CDR3 sequence (DNA): TGCGCCAGCAGCTTGGACAGGGGGTTGGTTTTCACTGAAGCTTTCTTT. Translated, it gives CASSLDRGLVFTEAFF.